This section outlines one T cell receptor beta chain sequence together with its context. The sample originates from a study of control samples from healthy donors and cancer patients. Repertoires were generated with immunoSEQ multiplex PCR, while TCRdb's copy carries only in-frame clones and drops some. Found here are about 120,000 clones, approximately 89% of them singletons; the top ten hold around 3.4%. The TCR comes from a middle-aged man in good health. Sequencing input: blood.

The CDR3 here is CASSFHMNTEAFF. For the CDR3, the DNA is TGTGCCAGCAGCTTCCACATGAACACTGAAGCTTTCTTT. This chain links TRBV11-2 with TRBJ1-1; D uncertain. V was cut by 3 bases and J by 0 bases, with 5 bases left in between. The CDR3 is 13 residues long. Germline CDR1 and CDR2: SGHAT and FQNNGV.